The T cell receptor beta chain described here comes from a study of blood T cells in healthy people across ages. About this clonotype: The antigen is unknown.

Trimming left V 5 bases short and J 7 bases short, with 14 bases between. This CDR3 is built from 13 residues. Germline CDR1 SEHNR, CDR2 FQNEAQ (reference sequence). Study conclusions and caveats: In older individuals, TCR beta diversity per million T cells was lower, falling roughly linearly with age. What prevented conclusive comparison of naive and antigen-experienced cells was that PBMCs were unsorted. Because donor CMV status was unknown, expanded clonotype changes were possibly confounded.

The second PCR ran about 6 to 11 cycles with a sample-barcoded 5' primer and J-beta primers. Researchers report that a template-switch adaptor with 12 random nucleotides tagged each cDNA molecule. One entry per CDR3 protein results from TCRdb running MiXCR on the 5' RACE reads. The data show roughly 570,000 distinct CDR3 sequences, 25% to 30% seen once. The source is a woman in her 70s in good health. The chain employs TRBV7-9 and TRBJ1-2; D is unresolved. Sequenced: blood. DNA of the CDR3: TGTGCCAGCAGCCTACCTGCAGTGGGTGGCTACACCTTC. Translation gives CASSLPAVGGYTF.